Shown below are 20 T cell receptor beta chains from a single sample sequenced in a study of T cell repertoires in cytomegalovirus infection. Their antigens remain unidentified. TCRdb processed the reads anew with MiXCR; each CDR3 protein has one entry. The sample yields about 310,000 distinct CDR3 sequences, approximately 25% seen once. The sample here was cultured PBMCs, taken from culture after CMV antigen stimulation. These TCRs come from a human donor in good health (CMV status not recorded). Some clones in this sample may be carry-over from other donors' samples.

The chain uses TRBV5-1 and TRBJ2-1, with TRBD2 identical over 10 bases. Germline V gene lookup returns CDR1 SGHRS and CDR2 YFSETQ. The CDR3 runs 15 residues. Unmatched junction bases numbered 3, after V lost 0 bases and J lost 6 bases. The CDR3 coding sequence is TGCGCCAGCAGCTTGGAGCTAGCGGGAGTCAATGAGCAGTTCTTC. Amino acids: CASSLELAGVNEQFF.

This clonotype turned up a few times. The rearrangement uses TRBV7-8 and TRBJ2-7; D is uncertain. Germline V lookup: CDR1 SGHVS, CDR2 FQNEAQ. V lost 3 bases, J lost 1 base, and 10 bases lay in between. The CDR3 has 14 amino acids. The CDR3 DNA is TGTGCCAGCAGCTTCGGAAGGGCTTCCTACGAGCAGTACGTC. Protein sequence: CASSFGRASYEQYV.

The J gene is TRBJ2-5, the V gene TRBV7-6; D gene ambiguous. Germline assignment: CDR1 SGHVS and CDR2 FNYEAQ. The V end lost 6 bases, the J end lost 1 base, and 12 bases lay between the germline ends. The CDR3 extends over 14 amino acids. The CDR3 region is CASRSGGLQETQYF. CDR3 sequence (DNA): TGTGCCAGCAGGTCTGGTGGGCTCCAAGAGACCCAGTACTTC.

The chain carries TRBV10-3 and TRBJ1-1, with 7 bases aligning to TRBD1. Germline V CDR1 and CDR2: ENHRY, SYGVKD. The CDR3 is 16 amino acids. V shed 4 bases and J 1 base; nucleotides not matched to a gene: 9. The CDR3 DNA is TGTGCCATCAGTGTCCCCCAGGGGGGGGGGAACACTGAAGCTTTCTTT. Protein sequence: CAISVPQGGGNTEAFF.

CDR3 DNA: TGTGCCAGCAGGAGACTAGCGGCGAACCTCGCTATGGAGCAGTACTTC. This translates into CASRRLAANLAMEQYF. The rearrangement links TRBV6-2 or TRBV6-3 to TRBJ2-7, with 9 nucleotides matching TRBD2. The germline V gene has CDR1 MNHEY and CDR2 SVGEGT. The V and J ends lost 6 bases and 7 bases, in that order; junction bases with no gene match: 16. CDR3 size: 16 residues.

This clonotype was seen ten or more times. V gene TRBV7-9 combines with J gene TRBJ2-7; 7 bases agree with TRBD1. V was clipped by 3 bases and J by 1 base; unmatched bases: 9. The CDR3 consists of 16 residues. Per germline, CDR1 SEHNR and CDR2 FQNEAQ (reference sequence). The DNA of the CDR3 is TGTGCCAGCAGCTTTTCTTCCGGGACAGAGTCCTACGAGCAGTACTTC. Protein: CASSFSSGTESYEQYF. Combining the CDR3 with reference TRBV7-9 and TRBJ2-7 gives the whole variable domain DTGVSQNPRHKITKRGQNVTFRCDPISEHNRLYWYRQTLGQGPEFLTYFQNEAQLEKSRLLSDRFSAERPKGSFSTLEIQRTEQGDSAMYLCASSFSSGTESYEQYFGPGTRLTVT.

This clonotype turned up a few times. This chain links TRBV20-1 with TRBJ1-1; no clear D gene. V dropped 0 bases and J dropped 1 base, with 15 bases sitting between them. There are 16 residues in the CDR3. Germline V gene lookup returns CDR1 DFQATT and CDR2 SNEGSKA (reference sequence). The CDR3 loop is CSAREVMGARNTEAFF. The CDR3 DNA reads TGCAGTGCTAGAGAAGTGATGGGCGCGAGGAACACTGAAGCTTTCTTT.

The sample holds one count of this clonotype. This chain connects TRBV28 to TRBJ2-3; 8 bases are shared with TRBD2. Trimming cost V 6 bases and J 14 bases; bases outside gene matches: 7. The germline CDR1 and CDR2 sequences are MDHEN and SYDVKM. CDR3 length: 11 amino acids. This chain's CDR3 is CASSNLAGLYF. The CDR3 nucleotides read TGTGCCAGCAGCAATTTAGCGGGGTTGTATTTT. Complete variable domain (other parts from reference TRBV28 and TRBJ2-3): DVKVTQSSRYLVKRTGEKVFLECVQDMDHENMFWYRQDPGLGLRLIYFSYDVKMKEKGDIPEGYSVSREKKERFSLILESASTNQTSMYLCASSNLAGLYFGPGTRLTVL.

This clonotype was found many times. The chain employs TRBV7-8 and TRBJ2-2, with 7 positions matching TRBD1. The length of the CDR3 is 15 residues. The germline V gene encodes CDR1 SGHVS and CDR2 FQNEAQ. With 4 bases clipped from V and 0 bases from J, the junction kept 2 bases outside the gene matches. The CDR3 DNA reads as TGTGCCAGCAGCTCCACAGGGGCGAACACCGGGGAGCTGTTTTTT. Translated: CASSSTGANTGELFF.

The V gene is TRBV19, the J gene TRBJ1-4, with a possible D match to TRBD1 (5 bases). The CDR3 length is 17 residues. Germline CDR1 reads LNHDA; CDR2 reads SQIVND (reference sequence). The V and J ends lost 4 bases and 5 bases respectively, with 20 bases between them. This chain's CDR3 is CASSNPSGTDPNEKLFF. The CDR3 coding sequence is TGTGCCAGTAGTAACCCCTCCGGGACGGATCCAAATGAAAAACTGTTTTTT.

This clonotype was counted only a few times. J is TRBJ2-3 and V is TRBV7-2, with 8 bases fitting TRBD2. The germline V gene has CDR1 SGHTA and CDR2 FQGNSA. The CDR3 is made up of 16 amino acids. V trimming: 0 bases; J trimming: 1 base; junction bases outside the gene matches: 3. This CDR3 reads CASSLASSGRTDTQYF. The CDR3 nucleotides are TGTGCCAGCAGCTTAGCCTCTAGCGGGCGCACAGATACGCAGTATTTT. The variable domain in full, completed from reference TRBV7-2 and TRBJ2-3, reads GAGVSQSPSNKVTEKGKDVELRCDPISGHTALYWYRQSLGQGLEFLIYFQGNSAPDKSGLPSDRFSAERTGGSVSTLTIQRTQQEDSAVYLCASSLASSGRTDTQYFGPGTRLTVL.

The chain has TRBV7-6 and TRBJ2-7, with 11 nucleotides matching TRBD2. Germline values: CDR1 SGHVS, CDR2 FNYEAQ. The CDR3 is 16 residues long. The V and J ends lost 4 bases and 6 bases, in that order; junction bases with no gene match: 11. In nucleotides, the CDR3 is TGTGCCAGCAGCTCCGCCACTAGCGGGAGTAAGGGCGAGCAGTACTTC. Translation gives CASSSATSGSKGEQYF.

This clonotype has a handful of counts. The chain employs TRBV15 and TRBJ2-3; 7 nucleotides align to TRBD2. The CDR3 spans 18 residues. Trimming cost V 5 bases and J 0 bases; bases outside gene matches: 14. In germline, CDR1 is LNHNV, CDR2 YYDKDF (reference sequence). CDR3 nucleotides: TGTGCCACCAGCTCCCTAGGGGAGGGACGAAAAAGCACAGATACGCAGTATTTT. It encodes CATSSLGEGRKSTDTQYF.

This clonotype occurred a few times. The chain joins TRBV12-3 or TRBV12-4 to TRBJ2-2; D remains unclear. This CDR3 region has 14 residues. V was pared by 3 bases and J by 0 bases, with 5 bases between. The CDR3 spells CASSFYSNTGELFF. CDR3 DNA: TGTGCCAGCAGTTTTTACTCGAACACCGGGGAGCTGTTTTTT.

CDR3 bases: TGCGCCAGCAGCCAGGCTCGACTGGGAGCAGGGGAGATAGATACGCAGTATTTT. It codes for CASSQARLGAGEIDTQYF. The chain recombines TRBV4-1 with TRBJ2-3; D is possibly TRBD1 (6 bases). From germline, CDR1 is MGHRA and CDR2 YSYEKL. This CDR3 comprises 18 residues. Trimming took 3 bases from V and 5 from J, leaving 24 bases between them.

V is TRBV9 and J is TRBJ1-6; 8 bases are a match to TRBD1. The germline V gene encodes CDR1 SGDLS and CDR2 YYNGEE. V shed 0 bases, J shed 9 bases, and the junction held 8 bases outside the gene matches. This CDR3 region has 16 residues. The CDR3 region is CASSVEGQGAFSPLHF. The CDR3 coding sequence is TGTGCCAGCAGCGTAGAGGGTCAGGGGGCATTTTCACCCCTCCACTTT.

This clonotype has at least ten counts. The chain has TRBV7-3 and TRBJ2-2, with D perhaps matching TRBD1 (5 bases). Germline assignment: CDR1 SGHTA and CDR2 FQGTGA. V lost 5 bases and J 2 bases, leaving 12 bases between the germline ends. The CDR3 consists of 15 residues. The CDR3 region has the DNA TGTGCCAGCAGCGCCCAGGGTCCAAACACCGGGGAGCTGTTTTTT. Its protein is CASSAQGPNTGELFF.

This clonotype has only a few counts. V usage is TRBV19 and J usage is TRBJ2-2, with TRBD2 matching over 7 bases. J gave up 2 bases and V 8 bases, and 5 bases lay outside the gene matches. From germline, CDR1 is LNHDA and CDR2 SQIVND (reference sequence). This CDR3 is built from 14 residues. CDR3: CASGRDYNTGELFF. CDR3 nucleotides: TGTGCCAGTGGACGGGACTACAACACCGGGGAGCTGTTTTTT.

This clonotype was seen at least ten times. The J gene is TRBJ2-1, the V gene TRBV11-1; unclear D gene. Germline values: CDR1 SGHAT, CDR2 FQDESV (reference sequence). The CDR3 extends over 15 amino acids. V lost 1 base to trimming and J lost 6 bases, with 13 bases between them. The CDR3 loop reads CASSLGDFRVNEQFF. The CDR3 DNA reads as TGTGCCAGCAGCTTAGGGGATTTTAGAGTCAATGAGCAGTTCTTC. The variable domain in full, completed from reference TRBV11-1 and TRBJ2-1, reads EAEVAQSPRYKITEKSQAVAFWCDPISGHATLYWYRQILGQGPELLVQFQDESVVDDSQLPKDRFSAERLKGVDSTLKIQPAELGDSAMYLCASSLGDFRVNEQFFGPGTRLTVL.

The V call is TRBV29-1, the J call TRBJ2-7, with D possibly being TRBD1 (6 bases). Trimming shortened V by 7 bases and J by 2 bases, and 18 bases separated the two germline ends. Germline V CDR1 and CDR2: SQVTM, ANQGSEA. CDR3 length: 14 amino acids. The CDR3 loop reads CSGVSNRDPYEQYF. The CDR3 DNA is TGCAGCGGGGTATCTAACAGGGACCCCTACGAGCAGTACTTC.